The 30 T cell receptor beta chains below were found in one sample sequenced in a study of blood T cell repertoires in COVID-19. Using immunoSEQ multiplex PCR, the repertoire was profiled, and TCRdb retains in-frame clones only, with some absent. Seen here are approximately 240,000 clones, about 80% observed once, and the top ten hold around 2.7%. The material sequenced was peripheral blood. These receptors were taken from a woman aged 25 to 39 who had recovered from COVID-19.

The genes are TRBV12-2 and TRBJ2-5; the table's D call of TRBD1 was not tested on the DNA. TRBV12-2 is a listed pseudogene. The CDR3 totals 17 residues. CDR3 coding DNA: TGTGCAAGTCGCTTGAGGCCAGGGGGGCCCAAGCAAGAGACCCAGTACTTC. Its translation: CASRLRPGGPKQETQYF.

This chain uses TRBV9 with TRBJ2-7; 7 bases map to TRBD2. Germline V CDR1 and CDR2: SGDLS, YYNGEE. The V segment lost 4 bases and the J segment 5 bases; nucleotides outside the gene matches: 12. The CDR3 totals 15 residues. CDR3 sequence: CASSRETSPLDEQYF. The CDR3 DNA follows: TGTGCCAGCAGCCGTGAGACTAGCCCGTTGGACGAGCAGTACTTC.

The genes are TRBV27 and TRBJ2-5, with 16 bases that match TRBD2. Germline values: CDR1 MNHEY, CDR2 SMNVEV (reference sequence). The CDR3 totals 14 residues. Germline trimming cut 5 bases from V and 13 bases from J; bases unmatched to any gene: 7. The CDR3 DNA is TGTGCCAGCAGTACCGGGACTAGCGGGAGGGCTAGGTACTTC. Protein product: CASSTGTSGRARYF.

The rearrangement joins TRBV5-5 to TRBJ2-1; TRBD2 matches 11 bases. The junction had 6 bases not matched to a gene; V was cut back by 7 bases and J by 6 bases. The CDR3 length is 14 residues. Germline CDR1 SGHKS, CDR2 YYEKEE (reference sequence). The DNA of the CDR3 is TGTGCCAGCCGTAGCGGGAGGGCGAGCAATGAGCAGTTCTTC. Protein: CASRSGRASNEQFF.

The CDR3 bases are TGTGCCAGTAGGGAGACAGGGGGCACCGGGGAGCTGTTTTTT. It specifies CASRETGGTGELFF. The V and J genes are TRBV19 and TRBJ2-2, with 9 bases identical to TRBD1. CDR1 and CDR2 from the germline V gene are LNHDA and SQIVND (reference sequence). This CDR3 spans 14 amino acids. The V segment lost 6 bases and the J segment 4 bases; nucleotides outside the gene matches: 3.

This sequence joins TRBV12-3 or TRBV12-4 and TRBJ2-7; perhaps TRBD2 as D (5 bases). The CDR3 contains 13 residues. Trimming stripped 6 bases from V and 0 bases from J, with 9 bases between. The CDR3: CASRDGVSYEQYF. The CDR3 coding sequence is TGTGCCAGCAGGGACGGGGTCTCCTACGAGCAGTACTTC.

This rearrangement joins TRBV9 to TRBJ1-1; D gene ambiguous. CDR1 and CDR2 (germline): SGDLS, YYNGEE. Trimming took 0 bases from V and 1 from J, leaving 7 bases between them. The CDR3 spans 14 residues. This CDR3 is CASSVGQSNTEAFF. In DNA form, the CDR3 reads TGTGCCAGCAGCGTAGGACAATCGAACACTGAAGCTTTCTTT.

This clone was picked up one time. This chain uses TRBV18 with TRBJ1-6; D perhaps matches TRBD1 (5 bases). The CDR3 is made up of 16 amino acids. Germline-derived CDR1 and CDR2 are KGHSH and LQKENI. V lost 3 bases, J lost 10 bases, and 19 bases lay in between. CDR3 nucleotide sequence: TGTGCCAGCTCACCCGTTCGGGGGAGGGAAAACTCACCCCTCCACTTT. Amino acid sequence: CASSPVRGRENSPLHF.

The chain links TRBV27 to TRBJ2-5; 9 bases agree with TRBD2. V dropped 0 bases and J dropped 0; count of bases not matched to a gene: 2. The CDR3 is 16 amino acids. CDR1 MNHEY and CDR2 SMNVEV come from the germline V gene (reference sequence). The DNA for the CDR3 is TGTGCCAGCAGTTTATCAGCTAGCGGGAACCAAGAGACCCAGTACTTC. Protein sequence: CASSLSASGNQETQYF.

This clone was seen a handful of times. J is TRBJ2-7 and V is TRBV6-4; 8 bases match TRBD1. V lost 2 bases and J lost 0; bases outside the gene matches: 3. The CDR3 length is 15 residues. CDR1 and CDR2 (germline): MRHNA, SNTAGT. The CDR3 is CASSDGQGASYEQYF. For the CDR3, the DNA is TGTGCCAGCAGTGACGGTCAGGGGGCCTCCTACGAGCAGTACTTC.

CDR3 residues: CASSPGGGLAYEQYF. CDR3 sequence (DNA): TGTGCCAGCAGTCCAGGCGGGGGCCTAGCCTACGAGCAGTACTTC. The V call is TRBV2, the J call TRBJ2-7; D is perhaps TRBD2 (7 bases). Looked up from germline, CDR1 is SNHLY and CDR2 is FYNNEI. The CDR3 loop spans 15 amino acids. The V and J ends lost 5 bases and 2 bases respectively, with 16 bases between them.

This chain links TRBV2 with TRBJ2-2; D remains ambiguous. The length of the CDR3 is 13 residues. The germline V and J ends were trimmed by 5 bases and 5 bases, with 9 bases remaining between them. The V gene's germline CDR1 is SNHLY and CDR2 FYNNEI. The CDR3 here is CASSNTMTGELFF. CDR3 in DNA: TGTGCCAGCAGTAATACAATGACCGGGGAGCTGTTTTTT.

In this sample, this clone turned up a few times. The chain recombines TRBV6-4 with TRBJ2-7; TRBD1 aligns across 11 bases. Germline V gene lookup returns CDR1 MRHNA and CDR2 SNTAGT. The CDR3 runs to 13 residues. V dropped 9 bases and J dropped 4; count of bases not matched to a gene: 5. CDR3 coding DNA: TGTGCCAGGGACAGGGGGCCTAGGTACGAGCAGTACTTC. Its translation: CARDRGPRYEQYF.

The chain carries TRBV5-1 and TRBJ1-3; 7 positions match TRBD1. CDR1 and CDR2 (germline): SGHRS, YFSETQ. The ends lost 2 bases at V and 2 bases at J; junction bases unmatched: 7. CDR3 length equals 16 residues. CDR3 region: CASSFSQGGTGNTIYF. DNA of the CDR3: TGCGCCAGCAGCTTCAGCCAGGGGGGTACTGGAAACACCATATATTTT.

V is TRBV9 and J is TRBJ2-2; TRBD2 matches 10 bases. J lost 8 bases, V lost 4 bases, and 14 bases had no gene match. The CDR3 spans 17 residues. Germline V gene data show CDR1 as SGDLS and CDR2 as YYNGEE. The DNA of the CDR3 is TGTGCCAGCAGCCTCGGGACTAGCGTCAACGGGAGGGGGGAGCTGTTTTTT. Amino acid sequence: CASSLGTSVNGRGELFF. The complete variable domain, with remaining parts taken from reference TRBV9 and TRBJ2-2, reads DSGVTQTPKHLITATGQRVTLRCSPRSGDLSVYWYQQSLDQGLQFLIQYYNGEERAKGNILERFSAQQFPDLHSELNLSSLELGDSALYFCASSLGTSVNGRGELFFGEGSRLTVL.

The rearrangement uses TRBV30 and TRBJ2-7; 7 positions agree with TRBD1. The length of the CDR3 is 13 residues. V gave up 5 bases and J gave up 2 bases; unmatched junction bases: 6. The germline gives CDR1 GTSNPN, CDR2 SVGIG (reference sequence). CDR3 sequence: CAWAPTGPYEQYF. Written as DNA, the CDR3 is TGTGCCTGGGCCCCGACAGGGCCCTACGAGCAGTACTTC.

This rearrangement joins TRBV2 to TRBJ2-7; TRBD1 aligns across 7 bases. The CDR3 consists of 14 residues. Looked up from germline, CDR1 is SNHLY and CDR2 is FYNNEI. V was pared by 5 bases and J by 0 bases, with 4 bases of the junction left unmatched. The CDR3 region is CASSTGALSYEQYF. The CDR3 DNA reads as TGTGCCAGCAGTACAGGGGCCCTCTCCTACGAGCAGTACTTC.

The V gene is TRBV19, the J gene TRBJ2-7; maybe TRBD2 (5 bases). The CDR3 length is 14 residues. Trimming shortened V by 3 bases and J by 1 base, and 10 bases separated the two germline ends. Germline lookup yields CDR1 LNHDA and CDR2 SQIVND (reference sequence). CDR3 in amino acids: CASSMIGVSYEQYF. CDR3 DNA sequence: TGTGCCAGTAGTATGATCGGGGTTTCCTACGAGCAGTACTTC.

This clone has a single count. This chain links TRBV15 with TRBJ2-3, with TRBD1 as a possible D gene (5 bases). Trimming cost V 0 bases and J 3 bases, with 10 bases left between them. This CDR3 has 15 amino acids. From germline, CDR1 is LNHNV and CDR2 YYDKDF (reference sequence). CDR3 nucleotides: TGTGCCACCAGCAGAGATGCAGGGCAAACAGATACGCAGTATTTT. Translating gives CATSRDAGQTDTQYF.

The CDR3 is CASSEGDYGYTF. The CDR3 DNA reads TGTGCCAGCTCGGAAGGGGACTATGGCTACACCTTC. The gene calls are TRBV27 and TRBJ1-2; a possible D gene is TRBD1 (5 bases). The germline V gene has CDR1 MNHEY and CDR2 SMNVEV (reference sequence). The V and J ends lost 8 bases and 3 bases respectively, with 10 bases between them. The CDR3 covers 12 residues.

This sequence joins TRBV7-8 and TRBJ1-2; D is unresolved. Per the germline V gene, CDR1 is SGHVS and CDR2 is FQNEAQ. Between the trimmed V and J ends, which lost 1 base and 6 bases, there was a span of 15 bases. The CDR3 covers 15 residues. The chain's CDR3 is CASSLVDYGLNGYTF. CDR3 nucleotides: TGTGCCAGCAGCTTAGTTGATTACGGTTTAAATGGCTACACCTTC.

V is TRBV7-2 and J is TRBJ2-1; 7 bases agree with TRBD1. Germline CDR1 SGHTA, CDR2 FQGNSA. V was pared by 8 bases and J by 5 bases, with 9 bases of the junction left unmatched. The CDR3 is 14 residues long. CDR3 nucleotides: TGTGCCAGCCGTCCCGGGACAGTTAACAATGAGCAGTTCTTC. Encoded protein: CASRPGTVNNEQFF.

This clone was picked up one time. The chain combines TRBV30 with TRBJ1-2; 8 nucleotides align to TRBD1. Germline CDR1 is GTSNPN and CDR2 is SVGIG (reference sequence). This CDR3 has 14 residues. The V gene end was trimmed by 1 base and the J gene end by 6 bases; junction bases not matched to a gene: 7. CDR3: CAWSGTTGVDGYTF. The CDR3 DNA sequence: TGTGCCTGGAGTGGCACGACAGGGGTGGATGGCTACACCTTC.

The V call is TRBV6-5, the J call TRBJ1-5; 10 nucleotides match TRBD1. This CDR3 is built from 14 residues. Trimming removed 11 bases from V and 4 bases from J; junction bases left unmatched: 8. Germline V gene data show CDR1 as MNHEY and CDR2 as SVGAGI. The CDR3 region is CAESGQGGNQPQHF. The DNA for the CDR3 is TGTGCCGAAAGTGGACAGGGGGGAAATCAGCCCCAGCATTTT.

The chain carries TRBV5-1 and TRBJ2-1; no reliable D call. The CDR3 totals 12 residues. Germline CDR1 is SGHRS and CDR2 is YFSETQ. V was cut by 2 bases and J by 5 bases, with 5 bases left in between. In DNA form, the CDR3 reads TGCGCCAGCAGCTTACAAGACAATGAGCAGTTCTTC. Amino acid sequence: CASSLQDNEQFF. Full variable domain (remainder filled in from reference TRBV5-1 and TRBJ2-1): KAGVTQTPRYLIKTRGQQVTLSCSPISGHRSVSWYQQTPGQGLQFLFEYFSETQRNKGNFPGRFSGRQFSNSRSEMNVSTLELGDSALYLCASSLQDNEQFFGPGTRLTVL.

V and J are TRBV6-2 or TRBV6-3 and TRBJ2-7; 10 positions match TRBD2. This CDR3 comprises 16 residues. The V segment lost 2 bases and the J segment 3 bases; nucleotides outside the gene matches: 7. Germline CDR1 MNHEY, CDR2 SVGEGT. The CDR3 loop reads CASSYKSGLANYEQYF. The DNA for the CDR3 is TGTGCCAGCAGTTACAAATCGGGACTAGCGAACTACGAGCAGTACTTC.

The chain carries TRBV24-1 and TRBJ1-1; 7 positions agree with TRBD1. V gave up 9 bases and J gave up 5 bases; unmatched junction bases: 8. The CDR3 is made up of 13 amino acids. Germline V gene sequence: CDR1 KGHDR, CDR2 SFDVKD. CDR3 region: CATSRGGGTEAFF. For the CDR3, the DNA is TGTGCCACCTCTCGAGGGGGCGGAACTGAAGCTTTCTTT.

This clone was detected once. The chain uses TRBV5-1 and TRBJ1-1; 7 positions agree with TRBD1. Germline CDR1 is SGHRS and CDR2 is YFSETQ. V was clipped by 6 bases and J by 1 base; unmatched bases: 21. CDR3 size: 19 residues. The CDR3 here is CASKVRTGQGYLGNTEAFF. CDR3 sequence (DNA): TGCGCCAGCAAAGTCCGGACAGGCCAAGGATATCTGGGGAACACTGAAGCTTTCTTT.

This clone was counted once. V usage is TRBV28 and J usage is TRBJ2-1; 10 nucleotides line up with TRBD2. The CDR3 is made up of 16 amino acids. V lost 7 bases and J lost 6; bases outside the gene matches: 12. Germline CDR1 MDHEN, CDR2 SYDVKM. CDR3 sequence: CASTQLAGVLGNEQFF. The CDR3 DNA reads as TGTGCCAGCACCCAGCTAGCGGGAGTTTTGGGCAATGAGCAGTTCTTC.

The CDR3 DNA reads as TGTGCCAGCAGCACTACAGGGAATTCACCCCTCCACTTT. Its translation: CASSTTGNSPLHF. The rearrangement links TRBV14 to TRBJ1-6; D might be TRBD1 (6 bases). The germline CDR1 and CDR2 sequences are SGHDN and FVKESK. Between the trimmed V and J ends, which lost 5 bases and 7 bases, there was a span of 9 bases. The length of the CDR3 is 13 residues.